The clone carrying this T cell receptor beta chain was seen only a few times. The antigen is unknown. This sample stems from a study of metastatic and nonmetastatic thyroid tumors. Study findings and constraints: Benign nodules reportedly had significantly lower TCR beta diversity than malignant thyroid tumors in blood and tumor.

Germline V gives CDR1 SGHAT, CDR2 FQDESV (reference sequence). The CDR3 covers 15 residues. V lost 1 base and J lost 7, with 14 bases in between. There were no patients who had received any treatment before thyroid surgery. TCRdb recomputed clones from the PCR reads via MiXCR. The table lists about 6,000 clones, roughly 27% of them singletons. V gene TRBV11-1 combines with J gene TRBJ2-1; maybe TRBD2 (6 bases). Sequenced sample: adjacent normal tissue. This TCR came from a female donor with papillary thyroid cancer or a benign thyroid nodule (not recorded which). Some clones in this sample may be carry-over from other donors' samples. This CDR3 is CASSLGQGGGNEQFF. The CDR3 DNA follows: TGTGCCAGCAGCTTAGGTCAGGGAGGTGGAAATGAGCAGTTCTTC.